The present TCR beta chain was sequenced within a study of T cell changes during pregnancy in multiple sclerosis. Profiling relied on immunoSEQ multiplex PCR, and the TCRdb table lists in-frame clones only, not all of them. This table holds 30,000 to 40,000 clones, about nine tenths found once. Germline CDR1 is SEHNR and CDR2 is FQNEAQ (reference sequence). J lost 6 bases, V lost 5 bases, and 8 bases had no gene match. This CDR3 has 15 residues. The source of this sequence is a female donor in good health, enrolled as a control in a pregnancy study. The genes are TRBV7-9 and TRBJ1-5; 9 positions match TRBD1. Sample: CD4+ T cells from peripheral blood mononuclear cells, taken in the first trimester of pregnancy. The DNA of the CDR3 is TGTGCCAGCAGCCCAGGGACAGGGAAAGGTCAGCCCCAGCATTTT. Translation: CASSPGTGKGQPQHF. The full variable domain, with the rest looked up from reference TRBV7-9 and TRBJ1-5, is DTGVSQNPRHKITKRGQNVTFRCDPISEHNRLYWYRQTLGQGPEFLTYFQNEAQLEKSRLLSDRFSAERPKGSFSTLEIQRTEQGDSAMYLCASSPGTGKGQPQHFGDGTRLSIL.